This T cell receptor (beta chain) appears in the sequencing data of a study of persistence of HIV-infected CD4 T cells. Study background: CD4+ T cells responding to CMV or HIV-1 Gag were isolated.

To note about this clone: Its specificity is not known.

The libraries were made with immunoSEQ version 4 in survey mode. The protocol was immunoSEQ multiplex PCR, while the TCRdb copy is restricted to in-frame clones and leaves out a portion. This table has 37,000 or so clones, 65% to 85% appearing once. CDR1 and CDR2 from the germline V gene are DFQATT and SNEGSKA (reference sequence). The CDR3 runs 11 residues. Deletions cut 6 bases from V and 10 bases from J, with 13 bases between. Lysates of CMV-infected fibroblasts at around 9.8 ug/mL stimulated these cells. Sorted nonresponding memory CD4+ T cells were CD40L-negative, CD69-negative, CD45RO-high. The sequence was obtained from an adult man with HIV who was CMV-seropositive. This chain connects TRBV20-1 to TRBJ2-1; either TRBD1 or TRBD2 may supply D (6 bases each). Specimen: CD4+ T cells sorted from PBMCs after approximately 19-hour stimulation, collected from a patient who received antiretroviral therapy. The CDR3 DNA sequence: TGCAGTGCCTCGGGGGCACAGGAGCAGTTCTTC. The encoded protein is CSASGAQEQFF.